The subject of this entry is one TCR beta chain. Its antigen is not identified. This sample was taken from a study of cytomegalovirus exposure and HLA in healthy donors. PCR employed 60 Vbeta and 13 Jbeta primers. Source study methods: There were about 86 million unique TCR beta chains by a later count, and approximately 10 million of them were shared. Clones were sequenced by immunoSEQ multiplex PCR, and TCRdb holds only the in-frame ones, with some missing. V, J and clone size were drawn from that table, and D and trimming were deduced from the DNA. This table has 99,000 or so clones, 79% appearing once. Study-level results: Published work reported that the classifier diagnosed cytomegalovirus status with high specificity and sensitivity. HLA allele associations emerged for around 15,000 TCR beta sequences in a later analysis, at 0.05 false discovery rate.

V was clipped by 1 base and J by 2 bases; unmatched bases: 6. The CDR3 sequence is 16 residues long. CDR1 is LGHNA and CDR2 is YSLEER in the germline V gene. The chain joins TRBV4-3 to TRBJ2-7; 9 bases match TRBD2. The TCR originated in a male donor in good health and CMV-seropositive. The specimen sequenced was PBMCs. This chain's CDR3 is CASSQAYSGGTYEQYF. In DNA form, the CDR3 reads TGCGCCAGCAGCCAAGCGTATAGCGGGGGAACCTACGAGCAGTACTTC.